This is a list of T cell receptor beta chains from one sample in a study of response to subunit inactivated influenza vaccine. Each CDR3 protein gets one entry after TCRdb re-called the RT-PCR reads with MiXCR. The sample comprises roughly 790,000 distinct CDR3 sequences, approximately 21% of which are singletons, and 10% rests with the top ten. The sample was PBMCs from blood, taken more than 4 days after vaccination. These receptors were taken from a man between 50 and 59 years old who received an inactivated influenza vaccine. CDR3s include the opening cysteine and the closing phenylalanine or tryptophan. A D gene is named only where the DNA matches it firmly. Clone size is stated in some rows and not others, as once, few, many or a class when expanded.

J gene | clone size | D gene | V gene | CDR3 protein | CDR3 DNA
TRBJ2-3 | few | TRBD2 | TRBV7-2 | CASSLAAGGTTDTQYF | TGTGCCAGCAGCTTAGCGGCGGGAGGTACCACAGATACGCAGTATTTT
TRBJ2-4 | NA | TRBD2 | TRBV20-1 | CSALGLAGLGDDIQYF | TGCAGTGCTCTGGGACTAGCGGGACTGGGTGATGACATTCAGTACTTC
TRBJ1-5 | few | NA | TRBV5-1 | CASSLNTGSNQPQHF | TGCGCCAGCAGCTTGAATACAGGGAGCAATCAGCCCCAGCATTTT
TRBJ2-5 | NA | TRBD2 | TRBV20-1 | CSARGFSGGGETQYF | TGCAGTGCTAGAGGGTTTAGCGGGGGAGGTGAGACCCAGTACTTC
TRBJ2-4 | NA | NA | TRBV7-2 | CASSSRGNIQYF | TGTGCCAGCAGCAGTCGGGGTAACATTCAGTACTTC
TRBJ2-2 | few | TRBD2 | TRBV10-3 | CAISRTSGGATGELFF | TGTGCCATCAGTCGGACTAGCGGGGGGGCGACCGGGGAGCTGTTTTTT
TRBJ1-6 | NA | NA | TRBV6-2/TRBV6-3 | CASSIGQIDNSPLHF | TGTGCCAGCAGTATTGGACAGATCGATAATTCACCCCTCCACTTT
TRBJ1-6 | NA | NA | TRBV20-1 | CSARPRDGRALSSYNSPLHF | TGCAGTGCTAGACCCCGGGACGGGAGGGCCCTGAGCTCCTATAATTCACCCCTCCACTTT
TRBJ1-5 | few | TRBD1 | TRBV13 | CASSLGDRGRQPQHF | TGTGCCAGCAGCTTAGGGGACAGGGGCAGGCAGCCCCAGCATTTT
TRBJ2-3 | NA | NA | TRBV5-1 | CASSSTWGGNTDTQYF | TGCGCCAGCAGCAGTACCTGGGGTGGTAACACAGATACGCAGTATTTT
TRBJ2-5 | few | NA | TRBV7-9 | CASSLVQHQETQYF | TGTGCCAGCAGCTTAGTACAGCACCAAGAGACCCAGTACTTC
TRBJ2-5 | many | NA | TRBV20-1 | CSASRGDETQYF | TGCAGTGCTAGCAGGGGGGACGAGACCCAGTACTTC
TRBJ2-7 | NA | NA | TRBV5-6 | CASNQGGYEQYF | TGTGCCAGCAACCAGGGAGGCTACGAGCAGTACTTC
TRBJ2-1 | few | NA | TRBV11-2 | CASSLAVQLYNEQFF | TGTGCCAGCAGCTTAGCGGTACAGCTATACAATGAGCAGTTCTTC
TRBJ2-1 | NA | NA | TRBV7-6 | CASSLESGGGSYNEQFF | TGTGCCAGCAGCTTAGAGTCAGGGGGAGGCTCCTACAATGAGCAGTTCTTC
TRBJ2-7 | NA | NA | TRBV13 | CASSLGTREWGEQYF | TGTGCCAGCAGCTTAGGGACTAGGGAGTGGGGCGAGCAGTACTTC
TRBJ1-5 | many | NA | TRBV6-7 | CASSYSGSAKDGSQPQHF | TGTGCCAGCAGTTACTCGGGCAGCGCCAAAGATGGGAGTCAGCCCCAGCATTTT
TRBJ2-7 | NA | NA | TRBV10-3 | CAISQGIYEQYF | TGTGCCATCAGCCAGGGAATCTACGAGCAGTACTTC
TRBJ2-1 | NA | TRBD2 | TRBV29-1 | CSVGFDSGGYNEQFF | TGCAGCGTTGGATTCGATTCGGGGGGGTACAATGAGCAGTTCTTC
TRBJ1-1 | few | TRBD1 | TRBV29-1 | CSVKRQGSEAFF | TGCAGCGTCAAAAGACAGGGCTCTGAAGCTTTCTTT
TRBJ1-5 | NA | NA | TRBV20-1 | CSARDVGGMSNQPQHF | TGCAGTGCTAGAGATGTCGGGGGCATGAGCAATCAGCCCCAGCATTTT
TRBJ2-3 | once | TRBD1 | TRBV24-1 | CATRRGQGALDTQYF | TGTGCCACCAGGAGGGGACAGGGGGCCTTAGATACGCAGTATTTT
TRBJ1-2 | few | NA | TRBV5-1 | CASSTRGTNYGYTF | TGCGCCAGCAGCACACGGGGGACAAACTATGGCTACACCTTC
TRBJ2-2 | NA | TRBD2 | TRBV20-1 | CSARRTSVGIVAGELFF | TGCAGTGCCCGACGGACTAGCGTGGGTATCGTCGCCGGGGAGCTGTTTTTT
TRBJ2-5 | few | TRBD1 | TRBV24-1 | CATSDTGQGESETQYF | TGTGCCACCAGTGACACAGGACAGGGGGAGAGCGAGACCCAGTACTTC
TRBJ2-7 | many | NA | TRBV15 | CATSPQPGNEQYF | TGTGCCACCAGCCCACAACCGGGTAACGAGCAGTACTTC
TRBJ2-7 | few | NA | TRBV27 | CASRARVQGFYEQYF | TGTGCCAGCCGTGCCCGCGTACAGGGCTTCTACGAGCAGTACTTC
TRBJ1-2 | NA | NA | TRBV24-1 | CATSDRTDSNYGYTF | TGTGCCACCAGTGACCGGACAGATTCTAACTATGGCTACACCTTC
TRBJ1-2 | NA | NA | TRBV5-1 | CASRQTGNYGYTF | TGCGCCAGCAGACAAACGGGGAACTATGGCTACACCTTC
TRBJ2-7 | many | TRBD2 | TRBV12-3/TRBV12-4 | CASSLVASGGYEQYF | TGTGCCAGCAGTTTAGTCGCTAGCGGTGGCTACGAGCAGTACTTC
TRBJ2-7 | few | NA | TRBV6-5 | CASSYSSFLAQSYEQYF | TGTGCCAGCAGTTACTCGAGTTTCCTAGCGCAATCCTACGAGCAGTACTTC
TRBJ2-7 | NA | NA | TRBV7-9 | CASSPVGPRGEQYF | TGTGCCAGCAGCCCCGTGGGACCCCGCGGGGAGCAGTACTTC
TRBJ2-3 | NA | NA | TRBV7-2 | CASSLAFGWGGPDTQYF | TGTGCCAGCAGCTTAGCCTTCGGTTGGGGGGGCCCAGATACGCAGTATTTT
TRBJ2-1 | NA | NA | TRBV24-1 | CATSDASGSSYNEQFF | TGTGCCACCAGTGACGCGAGCGGGTCCTCCTACAATGAGCAGTTCTTC
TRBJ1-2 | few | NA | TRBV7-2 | CASSPRRWGYTF | TGTGCCAGCAGCCCCAGACGCTGGGGCTACACCTTC
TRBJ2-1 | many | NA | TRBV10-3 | CAISLGGDEQFF | TGTGCCATCAGTTTGGGTGGGGATGAGCAGTTCTTC
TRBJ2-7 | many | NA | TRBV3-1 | CASSERGTASYEQYF | TGTGCCAGCAGCGAACGCGGGACCGCATCCTACGAGCAGTACTTC
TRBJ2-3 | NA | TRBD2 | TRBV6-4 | CASSESSGGPFSTQYF | TGTGCCAGCAGTGAGTCTAGCGGGGGGCCATTTTCTACGCAGTATTTT
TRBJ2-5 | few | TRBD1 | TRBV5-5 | CASTTGVETQYF | TGTGCCAGCACGACAGGGGTAGAGACCCAGTACTTC
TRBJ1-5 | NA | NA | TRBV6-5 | CASSFDYRGQPQHF | TGTGCCAGCAGTTTCGACTATCGGGGACAGCCCCAGCATTTT
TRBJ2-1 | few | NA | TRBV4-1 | CASSQGRLRDYNEQFF | TGCGCCAGCAGCCAAGGACGGCTTCGCGACTACAATGAGCAGTTCTTC
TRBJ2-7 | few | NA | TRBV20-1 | CSATRKDISYEQYF | TGCAGTGCTACCCGAAAGGACATTTCCTACGAGCAGTACTTC
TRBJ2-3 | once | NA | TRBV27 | CASSRVSTTDTQYF | TGTGCCAGCAGTCGGGTTTCCACCACAGATACGCAGTATTTT
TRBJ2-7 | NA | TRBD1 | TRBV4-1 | CASSQGGTGNYEQYF | TGCGCCAGCAGCCAAGGGGGGACAGGAAACTACGAGCAGTACTTC
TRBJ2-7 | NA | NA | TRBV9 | CASSVGSGSTSYEQYF | TGTGCCAGCAGCGTAGGTTCGGGGTCTACGTCCTACGAGCAGTACTTC
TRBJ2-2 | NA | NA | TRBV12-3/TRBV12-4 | CASSSYRAGELFF | TGTGCCAGCAGTTCCTACAGGGCCGGGGAGCTGTTTTTT
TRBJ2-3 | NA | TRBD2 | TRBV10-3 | CAISARTSGGADTQYF | TGTGCCATCAGTGCCCGGACTAGCGGGGGGGCGGATACGCAGTATTTT
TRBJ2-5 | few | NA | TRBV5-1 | CASSSDGGYETQYF | TGCGCCAGCAGCTCGGATGGGGGGTACGAGACCCAGTACTTC
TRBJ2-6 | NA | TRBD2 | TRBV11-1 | CASSPGRAGFSGANVLTF | TGTGCCAGCAGCCCGGGGAGGGCAGGATTCTCTGGGGCCAACGTCCTGACTTTC